This TCR beta chain emerged from a study of T cell responses to AZD1222 COVID-19 vaccine. Study observations and caveats: Among the donors, most were white British and more were female, and clonal diversity was possibly underestimated. Just 6 or 7 people given AZD1222 tested seropositive at baseline. In the spike-specific TCR repertoire, nearly half reportedly target unmutated variant regions. Spike-specific TCR breadth and depth grew following two AZD1222 doses.

Regarding this clone: Antigen unknown.

Profiling relied on immunoSEQ multiplex PCR, and the TCRdb table lists in-frame clones only, not all of them. The sample carries about 140,000 clones, more than 80% recorded once. CDR1 is MNHEY, CDR2 SVGEGT, per germline. The CDR3 runs 16 residues. V shed 6 bases and J shed 4 bases, with 19 bases lying between them. The gene calls are TRBV6-2 or TRBV6-3 and TRBJ1-5; D is undetermined. The TCR originated in an adult who received the MenACWY meningococcal vaccine as a control. Sequenced here: peripheral blood, sampled 28 days after the second dose of the MenACWY control vaccine. The CDR3 loop reads CASSTREGRWNQPQHF. CDR3 bases: TGTGCCAGCAGCACCCGGGAGGGCCGTTGGAATCAGCCCCAGCATTTT.